This entry concerns a single TCR beta chain. The antigen remains undetermined. The data stem from a study of T cells in Graves' hyperthyroidism and ophthalmopathy. As for the study in general: Upon initial diagnosis and before any treatment, peripheral blood was collected. Study-level results: Blood held most thyroid clonotypes expanded above 0.001 frequency.

With 5 bases removed from V and 1 base from J, the gap between germline ends came to 13 bases. Looked up from germline, CDR1 is ENHRY and CDR2 is SYGVKD. The CDR3 runs 15 residues. RNA transcripts gave rise to amplified TCR beta CDR3 regions. A set of HTBI primers served as the primers for a first-round RT-PCR of the TCR CDR3. TCRdb re-analysed the multiplex PCR reads in MiXCR, keeping a single row per CDR3 protein. In the table there are approximately 400,000 distinct CDR3 sequences, about a fifth of which are singletons. Uncontrolled infection, other autoimmune disease, pregnancy or lactation barred patients from enrollment. Source material for PBMCs was more than 7.5 ml fresh peripheral blood.

The sample taken for sequencing was blood. The origin of this receptor is a man younger than 35 with Graves' ophthalmopathy. The J gene is TRBJ2-3, the V gene TRBV10-3, with D perhaps TRBD2 (6 bases). CDR3 loop: CAISNQGGGTDTQYF. DNA for the CDR3: TGTGCCATCAGTAACCAGGGAGGAGGCACAGATACGCAGTATTTT.